One T cell receptor (beta chain) is described in this entry. The data derive from a study of cytomegalovirus exposure and HLA in healthy donors. PCR involved 60 Vbeta and 13 Jbeta primers. Method: immunoSEQ multiplex PCR; TCRdb's copy keeps in-frame clones and lacks some. The profile covers 90,000 to 120,000 clones, with 70% to 85% appearing a single time and approximately 4.5% taken by the ten largest. Germline-derived CDR1 and CDR2 are SGHVS and FNYEAQ. This CDR3 contains 18 residues. Deletions cut 1 base from V and 0 bases from J, with 18 bases between. The chain couples TRBV7-6 to TRBJ1-1; no clear D. The receptor was isolated from a male donor in good health and CMV-seronegative. The sample consisted of PBMCs. The CDR3 here is CASSLGRGGRKMNTEAFF. The CDR3 nucleotides are TGTGCCAGCAGCTTAGGACGGGGAGGACGGAAAATGAACACTGAAGCTTTCTTT. The full variable domain, in which reference TRBV7-6 and TRBJ1-1 provide the parts outside the CDR3, is GAGVSQSPRYKVTKRGQDVALRCDPISGHVSLYWYRQALGQGPEFLTYFNYEAQQDKSGLPNDRFSAERPEGSISTLTIQRTEQRDSAMYRCASSLGRGGRKMNTEAFFGQGTRLTVV.